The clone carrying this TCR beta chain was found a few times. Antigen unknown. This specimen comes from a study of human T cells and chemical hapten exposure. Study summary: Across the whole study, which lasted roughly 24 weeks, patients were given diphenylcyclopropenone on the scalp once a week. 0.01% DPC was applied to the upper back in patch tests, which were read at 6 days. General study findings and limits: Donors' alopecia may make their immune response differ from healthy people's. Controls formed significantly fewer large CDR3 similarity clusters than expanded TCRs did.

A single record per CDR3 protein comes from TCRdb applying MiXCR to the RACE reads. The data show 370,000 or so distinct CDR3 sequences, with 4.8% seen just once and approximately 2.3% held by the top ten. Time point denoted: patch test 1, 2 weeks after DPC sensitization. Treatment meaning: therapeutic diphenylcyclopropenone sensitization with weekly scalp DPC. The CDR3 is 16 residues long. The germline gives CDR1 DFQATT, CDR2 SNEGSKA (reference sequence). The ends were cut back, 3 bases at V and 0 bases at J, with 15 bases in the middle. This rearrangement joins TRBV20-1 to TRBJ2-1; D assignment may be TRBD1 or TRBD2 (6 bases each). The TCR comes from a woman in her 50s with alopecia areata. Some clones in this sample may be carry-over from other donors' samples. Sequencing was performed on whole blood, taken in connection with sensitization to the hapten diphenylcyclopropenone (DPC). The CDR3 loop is CSARGAGGSSYNEQFF. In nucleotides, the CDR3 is TGCAGTGCTAGGGGGGCAGGAGGGAGCTCCTACAATGAGCAGTTCTTC.